This TCR beta chain emerged from a study of blood T cell repertoires in COVID-19. Study in general: Sample material is recorded as cDNA or gDNA derived from T cells, B-cell-depleted T cells, or PBMCs.

Under the authors' procedure: The authors estimated nucleated cell counts from reference gene primer amplification. The repertoire was sequenced with immunoSEQ multiplex PCR; TCRdb's copy has only in-frame clones and lacks some. The V and J calls and clone size were taken over from that table, and D and trimming were inferred from the DNA. Of roughly 48,000 clones listed, around nine tenths are singletons. This CDR3 is built from 14 residues. CDR1 and CDR2 (germline): SGHNT, YYREEE (reference sequence). The V and J ends lost 5 bases and 0 bases respectively, with 9 bases between them. The receptor was isolated from a human donor in a cohort sampled during active COVID-19. The chain recombines TRBV5-4 with TRBJ2-4; D unclear. Sequencing was performed on peripheral blood. CDR3 DNA: TGTGCCAGCAGAAACATTCGAGCCAAAAACATTCAGTACTTC. The encoded protein is CASRNIRAKNIQYF.